These 23 T cell receptor beta chains originate from one sample sequenced in a study of cytomegalovirus exposure and HLA in healthy donors. In the PCR, 60 Vbeta and 13 Jbeta primers were used. The assay was immunoSEQ multiplex PCR, and TCRdb's table has in-frame clones only and misses some. The sample lists about 110,000 clones, more than 70% occurring once. Specimen: PBMCs. Receptor source: a man aged 25-45 years in good health and CMV-seronegative.

The chain has TRBV12-5 and TRBJ1-3, with D hard to call. The CDR3 loop spans 16 amino acids. The germline V and J ends were trimmed by 1 base and 0 bases, with 10 bases remaining between them. In germline, CDR1 is LGHNT, CDR2 FRNRAP. CDR3 bases: TGTGCTAGTGGTTTGGGGGAGAGGAGCTCTGGAAACACCATATATTTT. Its translation is CASGLGERSSGNTIYF.

The chain is built from TRBV2 and TRBJ2-3, with D possibly TRBD2 on 5 matching bases. Germline-derived CDR1 and CDR2 are SNHLY and FYNNEI. CDR3 length equals 17 residues. V lost 4 bases and J 3 bases, leaving 20 bases between the germline ends. CDR3 nucleotides: TGTGCCAGCAGTGCAGAAAGCTTGGGAGTGAGAACAGATACGCAGTATTTT. Its translation: CASSAESLGVRTDTQYF.

CDR3 sequence (DNA): TGTGCCAGCAGCTTAGACAGGGGGGATGAAAAACTGTTTTTT. Its protein product is CASSLDRGDEKLFF. The chain links TRBV11-2 to TRBJ1-4; 7 positions match TRBD1. J lost 6 bases, V lost 0 bases, and 1 base had no gene match. Germline assignment: CDR1 SGHAT and CDR2 FQNNGV. The CDR3 totals 14 residues.

V usage is TRBV4-1 and J usage is TRBJ2-7, with a weak D call TRBD2 (6 bases). V lost 4 bases and J lost 7, with 26 bases in between. This CDR3 spans 17 amino acids. CDR1 and CDR2 (germline): MGHRA, YSYEKL. CDR3 nucleotide sequence: TGCGCCAGCAGCCTCGGAATGAAGACCGGGGGTCACGGAGAGCAGTACTTC. This encodes CASSLGMKTGGHGEQYF.

This chain connects TRBV7-6 to TRBJ2-5; the D is unclear. The ends were cut back, 5 bases at V and 9 bases at J, with 10 bases in the middle. This CDR3 spans 11 amino acids. The germline CDR1 and CDR2 sequences are SGHVS and FNYEAQ. In DNA, the CDR3 is TGTGCCAGCAGCACCTCGGTGGCCCAGTACTTC. This translates into CASSTSVAQYF. The whole variable domain, remainder taken from reference TRBV7-6 and TRBJ2-5, is GAGVSQSPRYKVTKRGQDVALRCDPISGHVSLYWYRQALGQGPEFLTYFNYEAQQDKSGLPNDRFSAERPEGSISTLTIQRTEQRDSAMYRCASSTSVAQYFGPGTRLLVL.

This sequence joins TRBV7-9 and TRBJ2-1; 13 bases match TRBD2. V was pared by 5 bases and J by 10 bases, with 11 bases of the junction left unmatched. Germline lookup yields CDR1 SEHNR and CDR2 FQNEAQ (reference sequence). There are 16 residues in the CDR3. CDR3 in amino acids: CASSLTSGGPSGEQFF. CDR3 bases: TGTGCCAGCAGCCTGACTAGCGGGGGGCCCTCGGGCGAGCAGTTCTTC.

With respect to this clone: This same CDR3 is encoded by further DNA sequences in the sample. V and J are TRBV19 and TRBJ2-1; TRBD2 aligns across 11 bases. With V trimmed by 5 bases and J by 3 bases, 3 bases remained unmatched. In germline, CDR1 is LNHDA, CDR2 SQIVND (reference sequence). The CDR3 spans 15 residues. This CDR3 reads CASSATSGNYNEQFF. The CDR3, as DNA: TGTGCCAGTAGTGCGACTAGCGGGAACTACAATGAGCAGTTCTTC.

The chain joins TRBV2 to TRBJ2-5; a weak D match, TRBD1 (6 bases). The J call may be faulty, since TRBJ2-7 better matches the DNA end. This CDR3 is 14 amino acids long. Per the germline V gene, CDR1 is SNHLY and CDR2 is FYNNEI. As DNA, the CDR3 is TGTGCCAGTACGGAGAACAGGGTTTCCTACGAGCAGTACTTC. This translates into CASTENRVSYEQYF.

This clone was detected only a few times. The rearrangement joins TRBV5-6 to TRBJ1-1; D not resolved. Germline CDR1 and CDR2: SGHDT and YYEEEE. CDR3 length equals 17 residues. Trimming took off 0 bases at V and 0 bases at J, with 15 bases between the two ends. This chain's CDR3 is CASSLEAGNYMNTEAFF. The CDR3 coding sequence is TGTGCCAGCAGCTTGGAAGCGGGTAATTACATGAACACTGAAGCTTTCTTT.

The chain's CDR3 is CASSPLFVSGVPYEQYF. For the CDR3, the DNA is TGTGCCAGCAGCCCCTTATTCGTCAGCGGGGTCCCCTACGAGCAGTACTTC. The chain is built from TRBV27 and TRBJ2-7, with 7 bases that match TRBD2. The J segment lost 2 bases and the V segment lost 6 bases, leaving 16 bases of the junction unmatched. Germline V gives CDR1 MNHEY, CDR2 SMNVEV (reference sequence). The CDR3 contains 17 residues.

The chain carries TRBV27 and TRBJ1-5, with D maybe TRBD1 (5 bases). This CDR3 region has 13 residues. V lost 3 bases and J 6 bases, leaving 9 bases between the germline ends. Germline assignment: CDR1 MNHEY and CDR2 SMNVEV (reference sequence). CDR3 sequence: CASSFSTAQPQHF. CDR3 DNA: TGTGCCAGCAGTTTTTCGACAGCTCAGCCCCAGCATTTT.

The chain links TRBV4-1 to TRBJ1-2; the D gene is possibly TRBD1 (6 bases). V was cut by 4 bases and J by 5 bases, with 20 bases left in between. The CDR3 is made up of 16 amino acids. The germline V gene encodes CDR1 MGHRA and CDR2 YSYEKL. The CDR3 nucleotides read TGCGCCAGCAGCCTGGCGACAGGCCCGACCGCATATGGCTACACCTTC. Amino acids: CASSLATGPTAYGYTF.

The V call is TRBV5-1, the J call TRBJ2-3, with D possibly matching TRBD2 (6 bases). The CDR3 is 14 amino acids. Trimming took 4 bases from V and 2 from J, leaving 11 bases between them. Germline loops: CDR1 SGHRS, CDR2 YFSETQ. CDR3 nucleotides: TGCGCCAGCAGCCCTGGGGGGTCCACAGATACGCAGTATTTT. Protein: CASSPGGSTDTQYF.

This clone was observed once. The chain links TRBV5-3 to TRBJ2-5; unclear D gene. With the DNA end fitting TRBJ2-7 better, the J assignment may be wrong. TRBV5-3 has ORF status, its function being uncertain. The CDR3 has 12 residues. The CDR3 DNA sequence: TGTGCCAGAAGCTCCCAATCCTACGAGCAGTACTTC. Its protein product is CARSSQSYEQYF.

Concerning this clone: Other DNA sequences within the sample encode an identical CDR3. This rearrangement joins TRBV15 to TRBJ1-2; D ambiguous. V was cut by 0 bases and J by 5 bases, with 7 bases left in between. The length of the CDR3 is 13 residues. Looked up from germline, CDR1 is LNHNV and CDR2 is YYDKDF (reference sequence). The CDR3 DNA is TGTGCCACCAGCAGAGATTTCGGTTATGGCTACACCTTC. It yields the protein CATSRDFGYGYTF.

The chain is built from TRBV18 and TRBJ1-6; 10 nucleotides line up with TRBD1. The ends lost 2 bases at V and 7 bases at J; junction bases unmatched: 2. Germline lookup yields CDR1 KGHSH and CDR2 LQKENI. This CDR3 is 15 amino acids long. Here the CDR3 DNA reads TGTGCCAGCTCACCAGGGGGACAGGGGAATTCACCCCTCCACTTT. Residues: CASSPGGQGNSPLHF.

The chain joins TRBV19 to TRBJ1-2, with 7 bases matching TRBD1. The ends lost 5 bases at V and 7 bases at J; junction bases unmatched: 7. Germline CDR1 and CDR2: LNHDA and SQIVND (reference sequence). The CDR3 is 13 residues long. CDR3 loop: CASSFRDSRGYTF. The CDR3 region has the DNA TGTGCCAGTAGTTTCCGGGACAGTCGTGGCTACACCTTC.

The chain is built from TRBV4-1 and TRBJ2-7; 8 bases map to TRBD2. Germline assignment: CDR1 MGHRA and CDR2 YSYEKL. CDR3 length equals 14 residues. Trimming at V came to 1 base and at J to 3 bases, leaving 2 bases not matched to a gene. The CDR3 protein is CASSQGLANYEQYF. The CDR3 region has the DNA TGCGCCAGCAGCCAAGGACTAGCGAACTACGAGCAGTACTTC.

This chain uses TRBV5-6 with TRBJ2-7; 7 bases map to TRBD1. Germline V gene sequence: CDR1 SGHDT, CDR2 YYEEEE. The V gene end was trimmed by 6 bases and the J gene end by 2 bases; junction bases not matched to a gene: 11. The CDR3 is 15 amino acids. CDR3 sequence (DNA): TGTGCCAGCAACTTACGGGACAGCTTGACCTACGAGCAGTACTTC. It encodes CASNLRDSLTYEQYF.

This clone was picked up a small number of times. The chain uses TRBV19 and TRBJ2-7; unclear D gene. There are 11 residues in the CDR3. Trimming removed 5 bases at V and 3 bases at J, with 5 bases between. Germline loops: CDR1 LNHDA, CDR2 SQIVND (reference sequence). CDR3 amino acids: CASSSGYEQYF. DNA for the CDR3: TGTGCCAGTAGTTCCGGCTACGAGCAGTACTTC.

The CDR3 DNA is TGTGCCAGTAGTATTCGGGGTTGGGGAACCGGGGAGCTGTTTTTT. This encodes CASSIRGWGTGELFF. The rearrangement joins TRBV19 to TRBJ2-2, with D possibly TRBD2 on 5 matching bases. V was shortened by 3 bases and J by 5 bases, with 13 bases between the two germline ends. This CDR3 has 15 residues. The germline gives CDR1 LNHDA, CDR2 SQIVND (reference sequence).

The J gene is TRBJ2-5, the V gene TRBV5-1; D perhaps matches TRBD1 (5 bases). The CDR3 has 13 amino acids. The germline gives CDR1 SGHRS, CDR2 YFSETQ. V lost 4 bases and J lost 4, with 11 bases in between. The CDR3 protein is CASSALGAETQYF. CDR3 DNA: TGCGCCAGCAGCGCGCTAGGGGCAGAGACCCAGTACTTC.

V usage is TRBV5-1 and J usage is TRBJ2-3; no reliable D call. Deletions cut 1 base from V and 0 bases from J, with 9 bases between. This CDR3 is 15 amino acids long. Germline V gives CDR1 SGHRS, CDR2 YFSETQ. The CDR3 DNA reads as TGCGCCAGCAGCTTGTTTCCGGGTAGCACAGATACGCAGTATTTT. Translated, it gives CASSLFPGSTDTQYF. Together with reference TRBV5-1 and TRBJ2-3, the CDR3 gives the full variable domain: KAGVTQTPRYLIKTRGQQVTLSCSPISGHRSVSWYQQTPGQGLQFLFEYFSETQRNKGNFPGRFSGRQFSNSRSEMNVSTLELGDSALYLCASSLFPGSTDTQYFGPGTRLTVL.